Listed below are T cell receptor beta chains from one sample, sequenced in a study of blood T cell repertoires in COVID-19. Profiled with immunoSEQ multiplex PCR; TCRdb holds only in-frame clones, not every one. This table holds about 15,000 clones, less than 90% found once. Sequencing used peripheral blood. Every receptor here comes from a human donor in a cohort sampled during active COVID-19. CDR3s include the opening cysteine and the closing phenylalanine or tryptophan. D genes are given only for firm matches. The size field is filled for only some rows; it gives once, few, many or a size class.

v_gene: TRBV6-2/TRBV6-3; abundance: .; j_gene: TRBJ2-1; d_gene: TRBD2; CDR3nt: TGTGCCAGCAGTTACGGCGGGAGGGCCTTCTACAATGAGCAGTTCTTC; CDR3aa: CASSYGGRAFYNEQFF
v_gene: TRBV10-2; abundance: .; j_gene: TRBJ1-6; d_gene: .; CDR3nt: TGCGCCAGCAGTGAAAGGAGTTCACCCCTCCACTTT; CDR3aa: CASSERSSPLHF
v_gene: TRBV19; abundance: .; j_gene: TRBJ1-6; d_gene: .; CDR3nt: TGTGCCAGTAGGGATTCGACAGACTCCTATAATTCACCCCTCCACTTT; CDR3aa: CASRDSTDSYNSPLHF
v_gene: TRBV10-3; abundance: .; j_gene: TRBJ2-2; d_gene: .; CDR3nt: TGTGCCATCAGTGCCGCGTCGGGCACCGGGGAGCTGTTTTTT; CDR3aa: CAISAASGTGELFF
v_gene: TRBV27; abundance: once; j_gene: TRBJ1-2; d_gene: .; CDR3nt: TGTGCCAGCAGGACAGTTAACTATGGCTACACCTTC; CDR3aa: CASRTVNYGYTF
v_gene: TRBV9; abundance: .; j_gene: TRBJ1-2; d_gene: .; CDR3nt: TGTGCCAGCAGCGTAGACCTACAGGGTTTAGGCTACACCTTC; CDR3aa: CASSVDLQGLGYTF
v_gene: TRBV5-5; abundance: .; j_gene: TRBJ1-2; d_gene: .; CDR3nt: TGTGCCAGCAGCTTTTCACCCGGGGGAGTTCCTGACGGCTACACCTTC; CDR3aa: CASSFSPGGVPDGYTF
v_gene: TRBV6-2/TRBV6-3; abundance: once; j_gene: TRBJ2-5; d_gene: .; CDR3nt: TGTGCCAGCAGTTACAACCGGGAGTCAACGCAAGAGACCCAGTACTTC; CDR3aa: CASSYNRESTQETQYF
v_gene: TRBV11-2; abundance: .; j_gene: TRBJ2-2; d_gene: .; CDR3nt: TGTGCCAGCAGCTTATCTCTGAACACCGGGGAGCTGTTTTTT; CDR3aa: CASSLSLNTGELFF
v_gene: TRBV6-2/TRBV6-3; abundance: .; j_gene: TRBJ1-6; d_gene: TRBD1; CDR3nt: TGTGCCAGCAGTTCCAACCGGGACAGGGCCGTGGATAATTCACCCCTCCACTTT; CDR3aa: CASSSNRDRAVDNSPLHF
v_gene: TRBV5-1; abundance: .; j_gene: TRBJ2-7; d_gene: .; CDR3nt: TGCGCCAGCAGCTTGGTCGGGGACGAGCAGTACTTC; CDR3aa: CASSLVGDEQYF
v_gene: TRBV7-2; abundance: .; j_gene: TRBJ2-7; d_gene: TRBD1; CDR3nt: TGTGCCAGCAGCTCCCAGGGGGGACAGGGGTCATGGCAGTACTTC; CDR3aa: CASSSQGGQGSWQYF
v_gene: TRBV12-3/TRBV12-4; abundance: .; j_gene: TRBJ1-1; d_gene: TRBD1; CDR3nt: TGTGCCAGCATGGGAGACAGGGGGCAGGCTTTCTTT; CDR3aa: CASMGDRGQAFF
v_gene: TRBV7-2; abundance: .; j_gene: TRBJ2-5; d_gene: .; CDR3nt: TGTGCCAGCAGCTTAGGGGGTCGGCTAGCGCGAGAGACCCAGTACTTC; CDR3aa: CASSLGGRLARETQYF
v_gene: TRBV6-2/TRBV6-3; abundance: .; j_gene: TRBJ1-5; d_gene: .; CDR3nt: TGTGCCAGCAGTTACGGGGGCCACAATCAGCCCCAGCATTTT; CDR3aa: CASSYGGHNQPQHF
v_gene: TRBV14; abundance: few; j_gene: TRBJ2-5; d_gene: TRBD1; CDR3nt: TGTGCCAGCAGCCCCCGGAGGACAGGGATGGAGACCCAGTACTTC; CDR3aa: CASSPRRTGMETQYF
v_gene: TRBV7-2; abundance: .; j_gene: TRBJ2-6; d_gene: .; CDR3nt: TGTGCCAGCAGCTGGGGAACAGGGTCTGGGGCCAACGTCCTGACTTTC; CDR3aa: CASSWGTGSGANVLTF
v_gene: TRBV28; abundance: .; j_gene: TRBJ2-4; d_gene: .; CDR3nt: TGTGCCAGCAGTGCCTGGCAGGCCGTACAAAACATTCAGTACTTC; CDR3aa: CASSAWQAVQNIQYF
v_gene: TRBV7-2; abundance: .; j_gene: TRBJ2-3; d_gene: .; CDR3nt: TGTGCCAGCACCTACGGGGAGGGGGGAACAGATACGCAGTATTTT; CDR3aa: CASTYGEGGTDTQYF
v_gene: TRBV28; abundance: .; j_gene: TRBJ2-1; d_gene: .; CDR3nt: TGTGCCAGCACCTTTGGGAGCGGAACTTACAATGAGCAGTTCTTC; CDR3aa: CASTFGSGTYNEQFF
v_gene: TRBV19; abundance: .; j_gene: TRBJ1-3; d_gene: .; CDR3nt: TGTGCCAGTAGTATGCGGGGAACTGGAAACACCATATATTTT; CDR3aa: CASSMRGTGNTIYF
v_gene: TRBV19; abundance: .; j_gene: TRBJ2-1; d_gene: TRBD2; CDR3nt: TGTGCCAGTAGTTCCCGACTAGCGGGAACCTACAATGAGCAGTTCTTC; CDR3aa: CASSSRLAGTYNEQFF
v_gene: TRBV6-1; abundance: .; j_gene: TRBJ2-4; d_gene: .; CDR3nt: TGTGCCAGCAGTGAATCTGTCCTGGGGGGGGCAGTCTCAAGACGGAGAACGAGAAACATTCAGTACTTC; CDR3aa: CASSESVLGGAVSRRRTRNIQYF
v_gene: TRBV6-2/TRBV6-3; abundance: .; j_gene: TRBJ2-7; d_gene: .; CDR3nt: TGTGCCAGCAGTACCACTGACATATCCTACGAGCAGTACTTC; CDR3aa: CASSTTDISYEQYF
v_gene: TRBV3-1/TRBV3-2; abundance: .; j_gene: TRBJ1-2; d_gene: TRBD1; CDR3nt: TGTGCCAGCAGCCAAGATTTGGGACAGGGGTATGGCTACACCTTC; CDR3aa: CASSQDLGQGYGYTF
v_gene: TRBV6-5; abundance: .; j_gene: TRBJ1-6; d_gene: .; CDR3nt: TGTGCCAGCAGCCCGAGAGCGGCTCCCTCGCCCCTCCACTTT; CDR3aa: CASSPRAAPSPLHF
v_gene: TRBV21-1; abundance: .; j_gene: TRBJ2-7; d_gene: .; CDR3nt: TGTGGGAGTTTAGCGGGAGGAAGAGAGCAGTACTTC; CDR3aa: CGSLAGGREQYF
v_gene: TRBV5-4; abundance: .; j_gene: TRBJ1-1; d_gene: .; CDR3nt: TGTGCCAGCAGCACGGATCTCAAGGGGGGGGCTGAAGCTTTCTTT; CDR3aa: CASSTDLKGGAEAFF
v_gene: TRBV4-1; abundance: .; j_gene: TRBJ1-5; d_gene: .; CDR3nt: TGCGCCAGCAGCCAAAAGCTACAGGCCGCCAATCAGCCCCAGCATTTT; CDR3aa: CASSQKLQAANQPQHF
v_gene: TRBV27; abundance: few; j_gene: TRBJ2-5; d_gene: TRBD2; CDR3nt: TGTGCCAGCAGTTTAGTGGCGGGAGCGCCGGAGACCCAGTACTTC; CDR3aa: CASSLVAGAPETQYF
v_gene: TRBV5-1; abundance: few; j_gene: TRBJ1-4; d_gene: .; CDR3nt: TGCGCCAGTCATAGTGGTGAAAAACTGTTTTTT; CDR3aa: CASHSGEKLFF